Following are 20 T cell receptor beta chains from one sample sequenced in a study of T cell changes during pregnancy in multiple sclerosis. Using immunoSEQ multiplex PCR, the repertoire was profiled, and TCRdb retains in-frame clones only, with some absent. Of more than 90,000 clones in the sample, over 80% were seen once. The specimen comprised peripheral blood, sampled after pregnancy. Receptors originate from a female donor with multiple sclerosis, enrolled in a pregnancy study.

This rearrangement joins TRBV7-3 to TRBJ2-2; 8 positions agree with TRBD2. In germline, CDR1 is SGHTA, CDR2 FQGTGA. The CDR3 has 14 amino acids. Trimming at V came to 5 bases and at J to 4 bases, leaving 3 bases not matched to a gene. CDR3 bases: TGTGCCAGCAGCCCGGGGGGGGGCACCGGGGAGCTGTTTTTT. It yields the protein CASSPGGGTGELFF.

This chain uses TRBV5-6 with TRBJ2-5; 11 bases line up with TRBD1. CDR1 and CDR2 from the germline V gene are SGHDT and YYEEEE. The CDR3 is 16 amino acids. J was trimmed by 4 bases and V by 0 bases; bases with no gene match: 5. The CDR3: CASSLGPDRGLETQYF. As DNA, the CDR3 is TGTGCCAGCAGCTTGGGCCCGGACAGGGGGCTAGAGACCCAGTACTTC.

This clone has just one count. This chain joins TRBV11-2 and TRBJ1-2; tentative D call: TRBD1 (5 bases). Trimming removed 5 bases at V and 0 bases at J, with 19 bases between. This CDR3 has 17 residues. CDR1 and CDR2 (germline): SGHAT, FQNNGV. The CDR3 DNA sequence: TGTGCCAGCAGCCCTGGGGGTCAGGAGGGACCTAACTATGGCTACACCTTC. Amino acids: CASSPGGQEGPNYGYTF.

This clone was observed once. V gene TRBV5-1 combines with J gene TRBJ1-5; D unclear. Between the trimmed V and J ends, which lost 3 bases and 3 bases, there was a span of 10 bases. The CDR3 runs 14 residues. CDR1 is SGHRS and CDR2 is YFSETQ in the germline V gene. In nucleotides, the CDR3 is TGCGCCAGCAGCTCCCCGCAGGTCAATCAGCCCCAGCATTTT. Its protein product is CASSSPQVNQPQHF.

The V call is TRBV25-1, the J call TRBJ2-1, with D possibly matching TRBD2 (6 bases). This CDR3 comprises 16 residues. Looked up from germline, CDR1 is MGHDK and CDR2 is SYGVNS. Trimming cost V 4 bases and J 2 bases, with 15 bases left between them. DNA for the CDR3: TGTGCCAGCAGTGGGTCGAGGGGCGGGGCCTACAATGAGCAGTTCTTC. Translating gives CASSGSRGGAYNEQFF.

This chain uses TRBV2 with TRBJ2-5; TRBD2 matches at 9 bases. Germline V gene lookup returns CDR1 SNHLY and CDR2 FYNNEI. CDR3 length equals 12 residues. The junction had 2 bases not matched to a gene; V was cut back by 11 bases and J by 1 base. The chain's CDR3 is CAETSGQETQYF. As DNA, the CDR3 is TGTGCCGAGACTAGCGGCCAAGAGACCCAGTACTTC.

The chain has TRBV7-2 and TRBJ2-7; 7 nucleotides match TRBD2. Germline values: CDR1 SGHTA, CDR2 FQGNSA. Losses at the gene ends were 3 bases for V and 4 bases for J; bases not matched to a gene: 3. The CDR3 length is 13 residues. CDR3 region: CASSFGGGYEQYF. In DNA, the CDR3 is TGTGCCAGCAGCTTTGGGGGGGGTTACGAGCAGTACTTC.

The V call is TRBV5-1, the J call TRBJ2-3; unclear D gene. Per germline, CDR1 SGHRS and CDR2 YFSETQ. V shed 0 bases and J shed 8 bases, with 7 bases lying between them. This CDR3 has 12 amino acids. In nucleotides, the CDR3 is TGCGCCAGCAGCTTGGAATTGGCTACGCAGTATTTT. This translates into CASSLELATQYF.

The chain employs TRBV30 and TRBJ1-2, with 11 bases identical to TRBD1. The CDR3 spans 15 residues. Germline-derived CDR1 and CDR2 are GTSNPN and SVGIG (reference sequence). With V trimmed by 3 bases and J by 5 bases, 8 bases remained unmatched. The CDR3 loop is CAWRDGTGGLYGYTF. The CDR3 DNA reads as TGTGCCTGGAGAGATGGGACAGGGGGTTTGTATGGCTACACCTTC.

This rearrangement joins TRBV2 to TRBJ2-7; the D is unclear. Germline V gene sequence: CDR1 SNHLY, CDR2 FYNNEI. Trimming pared 7 bases from V and 3 bases from J, leaving 16 bases between. The CDR3 totals 14 residues. The CDR3 region has the DNA TGTGCCAGCACCAAGAGTCAGGAACTCTACGAGCAGTACTTC. Its protein product is CASTKSQELYEQYF.

This chain's CDR3 is CASSSRGRGSGANVLTF. DNA of the CDR3: TGTGCCAGCAGTTCCAGAGGGAGGGGTAGTGGGGCCAACGTCCTGACTTTC. The V call is TRBV7-9, the J call TRBJ2-6; 7 bases agree with TRBD2. V lost 6 bases to trimming and J lost 3 bases; unmatched junction nucleotides: 11. CDR3 length: 17 residues. Germline CDR1 reads SEHNR; CDR2 reads FQNEAQ (reference sequence).

The chain joins TRBV28 to TRBJ2-6; D is unresolved. CDR3 length equals 14 residues. CDR1 and CDR2 (germline): MDHEN, SYDVKM. The germline V and J ends were trimmed by 8 bases and 3 bases, with 11 bases remaining between them. CDR3 nucleotides: TGTGCCAGCGGTGGATCGGGTGGGGCCAACGTCCTGACTTTC. It is translated as CASGGSGGANVLTF.

The rearrangement uses TRBV7-6 and TRBJ1-2; 11 bases agree with TRBD1. CDR1 and CDR2 from the germline V gene are SGHVS and FNYEAQ. V dropped 5 bases and J dropped 5; count of bases not matched to a gene: 4. The CDR3 has 14 amino acids. The CDR3 region is CASSLGQGEYGYTF. DNA of the CDR3: TGTGCCAGCAGCCTGGGACAGGGGGAATATGGCTACACCTTC.

The genes are TRBV10-3 and TRBJ2-3, with 7 positions matching TRBD2. Per the germline V gene, CDR1 is ENHRY and CDR2 is SYGVKD. The CDR3 sequence is 13 residues long. J gave up 4 bases and V 10 bases, and 8 bases lay outside the gene matches. The chain's CDR3 is CASQMAGADTQYF. The CDR3 DNA reads TGTGCCAGTCAAATGGCGGGGGCAGATACGCAGTATTTT.

The rearrangement links TRBV7-8 to TRBJ1-3; D unresolved. V gave up 6 bases and J gave up 2 bases, with 11 bases separating them. This CDR3 contains 14 residues. Germline CDR1 SGHVS, CDR2 FQNEAQ. CDR3 nucleotide sequence: TGTGCCAGCAGGCCTGCAGGAACTGGAAACACCATATATTTT. Translating gives CASRPAGTGNTIYF.

This sequence joins TRBV7-2 and TRBJ2-7; D might be TRBD1 (7 bases). This CDR3 is built from 15 residues. V was clipped by 4 bases and J by 4 bases, with 17 bases between them. Per the germline V gene, CDR1 is SGHTA and CDR2 is FQGNSA. The CDR3 sequence: CASSWLTGRRYEQYF. In nucleotides, the CDR3 is TGTGCCAGCAGCTGGCTGACAGGGAGGCGGTACGAGCAGTACTTC.

This chain joins TRBV6-5 and TRBJ1-2; no firm D call. The CDR3 consists of 14 residues. The germline gives CDR1 MNHEY, CDR2 SVGAGI. Deletions cut 6 bases from V and 1 base from J, with 12 bases between. The CDR3 region is CASRRVTGNYGYTF. The CDR3 nucleotides are TGTGCCAGCAGGCGAGTGACGGGTAACTATGGCTACACCTTC.

The chain combines TRBV11-3 with TRBJ2-2, with D possibly matching TRBD2 (5 bases). Germline V gives CDR1 SGHNT, CDR2 YENEEA. Trimming removed 0 bases from V and 6 bases from J, with 8 bases in between. The CDR3 extends over 14 amino acids. The CDR3 bases are TGTGCCAGCAGCTTAGATGGAGGTTCCGGGGAGCTGTTTTTT. Translated: CASSLDGGSGELFF.

The CDR3 loop reads CASSPRLGGWGDNSPLHF. The CDR3 nucleotides are TGTGCCAGCAGCCCGCGCCTGGGGGGTTGGGGGGATAATTCACCCCTCCACTTT. The rearrangement uses TRBV7-2 and TRBJ1-6, with D tentatively TRBD1 (5 bases). V was clipped by 5 bases and J by 5 bases, with 22 bases between them. The V gene's germline CDR1 is SGHTA and CDR2 FQGNSA. The CDR3 runs 18 residues.

V gene TRBV2 combines with J gene TRBJ2-7; a weak D match, TRBD2 (6 bases). Trimming removed 3 bases at V and 3 bases at J, with 18 bases between. This CDR3 comprises 16 residues. Germline-derived CDR1 and CDR2 are SNHLY and FYNNEI. Written as DNA, the CDR3 is TGTGCCAGCAGTGATCCCGCCGTGGGACTGAACTACGAGCAGTACTTC. Translating gives CASSDPAVGLNYEQYF.